The entry that follows covers one T cell receptor beta chain sequence. Its antigen remains unknown. The entry originates in a study of T cell responses to AZD1222 COVID-19 vaccine. Study outcomes and limitations: There were vaccine-associated CD4 TCRs across spike, dominant at 160-218 and 743-854. Sampling that yielded the repertoires occurred only after the peak T cell response. Baseline testing showed seropositivity in only six or seven AZD1222 recipients. The donor group comprised mostly white British people and more females; the analysis possibly underestimated clonal diversity.

The table came from immunoSEQ multiplex PCR; TCRdb's copy has only in-frame clones and leaves some out. The sample holds more than 95,000 clones, around 90% seen once. Trimming cost V 0 bases and J 4 bases, with 12 bases left between them. The CDR3 has 15 residues. Looked up from germline, CDR1 is KGHSH and CDR2 is LQKENI. This clonotype was sampled from an adult in good health. The sequencing here drew on peripheral blood, taken on day 0 of AZD1222 vaccination. This chain joins TRBV18 and TRBJ1-2; D is uncertain. The CDR3 nucleotides read TGTGCCAGCTCACCACCGAGTACTTCAGGCTATGGCTACACCTTC. The encoded protein is CASSPPSTSGYGYTF. The full variable domain, rest sourced from reference TRBV18 and TRBJ1-2, is NAGVMQNPRHLVRRRGQEARLRCSPMKGHSHVYWYRQLPEEGLKFMVYLQKENIIDESGMPKERFSAEFPKEGPSILRIQQVVRGDSAAYFCASSPPSTSGYGYTFGSGTRLTVV.